This passage covers 30 T cell receptor beta chains from one sample sequenced in a study of T cell responses to AZD1222 COVID-19 vaccine. Assay used: immunoSEQ multiplex PCR; TCRdb lists only in-frame clones, some missing. The table shows 75,000 to 100,000 clones, with 80% to 90% occurring only once. The specimen comprised peripheral blood, sampled on day 0 of AZD1222 vaccination. The source of these receptors is an adult in good health.

CDR3 bases: TGTGCCAGCAGTGGTTCAGGTGGGGTAGTCTATGGCTACACCTTC. It codes for CASSGSGGVVYGYTF. This chain connects TRBV25-1 to TRBJ1-2; no clear D. V lost 4 bases and J 4 bases, leaving 16 bases between the germline ends. The CDR3 has 15 residues. The germline V gene encodes CDR1 MGHDK and CDR2 SYGVNS.

This rearrangement joins TRBV4-1 to TRBJ2-5; D gene uncertain. CDR1 and CDR2 (germline): MGHRA, YSYEKL. This CDR3 spans 12 amino acids. V was cut by 0 bases and J by 7 bases, with 6 bases left in between. The CDR3 DNA sequence: TGCGCCAGCAGCCAAGAGTACGGGACCCAGTACTTC. This codes for CASSQEYGTQYF.

This rearrangement joins TRBV9 to TRBJ2-3; 8 bases agree with TRBD2. Germline values: CDR1 SGDLS, CDR2 YYNGEE. This CDR3 spans 15 amino acids. With V trimmed by 4 bases and J by 0 bases, 4 bases remained unmatched. CDR3 residues: CASSLSGGSTDTQYF. In nucleotides, the CDR3 is TGTGCCAGCAGCTTAAGCGGGGGAAGCACAGATACGCAGTATTTT. Combining the CDR3 with reference TRBV9 and TRBJ2-3 gives the whole variable domain DSGVTQTPKHLITATGQRVTLRCSPRSGDLSVYWYQQSLDQGLQFLIQYYNGEERAKGNILERFSAQQFPDLHSELNLSSLELGDSALYFCASSLSGGSTDTQYFGPGTRLTVL.

This clone was found a few times. V is TRBV4-3 and J is TRBJ1-2; TRBD1 might be the D (5 bases). Germline CDR1 LGHNA, CDR2 YSLEER. The CDR3 is made up of 14 amino acids. Trimming pared 1 base from V and 8 bases from J, leaving 14 bases between. CDR3 nucleotide sequence: TGCGCCAGCAGCCAAGGACAGCGACCGAGAGGCTACACCTTC. Translating gives CASSQGQRPRGYTF.

This clone was found once. The rearrangement joins TRBV18 to TRBJ1-3, with D tentatively TRBD1 (5 bases). The V end lost 1 base, the J end lost 2 bases, and 12 bases lay between the germline ends. CDR3 length: 16 residues. Germline CDR1 is KGHSH and CDR2 is LQKENI. CDR3 nucleotide sequence: TGTGCCAGCTCACCACGGCAGGGCGAGCCTGGAAACACCATATATTTT. Its translation is CASSPRQGEPGNTIYF.

The J gene is TRBJ1-1, the V gene TRBV6-2 or TRBV6-3, with 7 bases aligning to TRBD1. Germline CDR1 reads MNHEY; CDR2 reads SVGEGT. The V segment lost 5 bases and the J segment 0 bases; nucleotides outside the gene matches: 9. The CDR3 has 16 amino acids. CDR3 sequence reads: CASSTHRGGVNTEAFF. CDR3 nucleotides: TGTGCCAGCAGTACTCACAGGGGTGGAGTGAACACTGAAGCTTTCTTT.

This chain joins TRBV11-2 and TRBJ1-5; no firm D call. Germline lookup yields CDR1 SGHAT and CDR2 FQNNGV. This CDR3 spans 13 amino acids. V lost 2 bases and J lost 1, with 3 bases in between. The CDR3 DNA sequence: TGTGCCAGCAGCTTATGGAGCAATCAGCCCCAGCATTTT. It specifies CASSLWSNQPQHF. Filled out from reference TRBV11-2 and TRBJ1-5, the complete variable domain reads EAGVAQSPRYKIIEKRQSVAFWCNPISGHATLYWYQQILGQGPKLLIQFQNNGVVDDSQLPKDRFSAERLKGVDSTLKIQPAKLEDSAVYLCASSLWSNQPQHFGDGTRLSIL.

This chain links TRBV27 with TRBJ2-5, with unresolved D. CDR1 and CDR2 (germline): MNHEY, SMNVEV (reference sequence). The CDR3 consists of 13 residues. Deletions cut 6 bases from V and 9 bases from J, with 17 bases between. The CDR3 here is CASSKDRAKAQYF. CDR3 sequence (DNA): TGTGCCAGCAGCAAAGACCGCGCGAAGGCCCAGTACTTC.

The CDR3 DNA reads TGTGCCAGCAGCCAAGATCCACTAGCTGGGTACAATGAGCAGTTCTTC. Protein product: CASSQDPLAGYNEQFF. The gene calls are TRBV4-2 and TRBJ2-1, with D tentatively TRBD2 (6 bases). Trimming took 0 bases from V and 4 from J, leaving 13 bases between them. Germline V gene data show CDR1 as LGHNA and CDR2 as YNFKEQ. This CDR3 region has 16 residues.

In its sample, this clone was seen once. This sequence joins TRBV2 and TRBJ2-1; 11 bases fit TRBD1. Trimming took 5 bases from V and 4 from J; bases not matched to a gene: 4. Germline CDR1 reads SNHLY; CDR2 reads FYNNEI. This CDR3 has 15 amino acids. This CDR3 reads CASSKGQGGYNEQFF. DNA for the CDR3: TGTGCCAGCAGTAAGGGACAGGGGGGATACAATGAGCAGTTCTTC.

The chain carries TRBV7-2 and TRBJ1-2, with D maybe TRBD1 (6 bases). Trimming removed 3 bases at V and 8 bases at J, with 13 bases between. This CDR3 is 13 amino acids long. CDR1 is SGHTA, CDR2 FQGNSA, per germline. This CDR3 is CASSFGGPRGYTF. CDR3 DNA sequence: TGTGCCAGCAGCTTCGGGGGCCCCCGGGGCTACACCTTC.

This clone ranks as medium-sized (0.01 to 0.1%). The chain joins TRBV7-9 to TRBJ1-4; D is uncertain. There are 15 residues in the CDR3. Trimming removed 5 bases from V and 2 bases from J, with 12 bases in between. Per the germline V gene, CDR1 is SEHNR and CDR2 is FQNEAQ (reference sequence). Written as DNA, the CDR3 is TGTGCCAGCAGCCAAGGCTTGGGGACTAATGAAAAACTGTTTTTT. This sequence encodes CASSQGLGTNEKLFF.

The chain carries TRBV2 and TRBJ2-4; D assignment may be TRBD1 or TRBD2 (5 bases each). Germline V gene data show CDR1 as SNHLY and CDR2 as FYNNEI. V was cut by 3 bases and J by 8 bases, with 11 bases left in between. The CDR3 loop spans 13 amino acids. The CDR3 sequence is CASSDRDGDIQYF. Here the CDR3 DNA reads TGTGCCAGCAGTGATAGGGACGGCGACATTCAGTACTTC.

The chain carries TRBV5-1 and TRBJ1-2; 11 bases are a match to TRBD1. The germline V gene has CDR1 SGHRS and CDR2 YFSETQ. This CDR3 contains 15 residues. The V and J ends lost 3 bases and 4 bases, in that order; junction bases with no gene match: 5. The CDR3 reads CASSSPGQGVYGYTF. The CDR3 DNA reads as TGCGCCAGCAGCTCGCCGGGACAGGGGGTCTATGGCTACACCTTC.

The V and J genes are TRBV6-2 or TRBV6-3 and TRBJ1-5; 7 bases are a match to TRBD1. J gave up 2 bases and V 6 bases, and 4 bases lay outside the gene matches. The CDR3 contains 14 residues. Germline V gives CDR1 MNHEY, CDR2 SVGEGT. The CDR3 DNA reads TGTGCCAGCAGCGATGGACAGGGCAATCAGCCCCAGCATTTT. This sequence encodes CASSDGQGNQPQHF.

The rearrangement links TRBV4-3 to TRBJ2-1, with D hard to call. This CDR3 has 14 residues. The ends were cut back, 0 bases at V and 10 bases at J, with 13 bases in the middle. Germline CDR1 LGHNA, CDR2 YSLEER. The CDR3, as DNA: TGCGCCAGCAGCCAAGAGTCGTCGACCCTAGAGCAGTTCTTC. Residues: CASSQESSTLEQFF.

J is TRBJ2-5 and V is TRBV11-2, with D perhaps TRBD1 (5 bases). This CDR3 contains 15 residues. Germline V gives CDR1 SGHAT, CDR2 FQNNGV. V lost 8 bases, J lost 5 bases, and 21 bases lay in between. Here the CDR3 DNA reads TGTGCCAGCCGCTCGGCAGGGCGTCGATGGGAGACCCAGTACTTC. Residues: CASRSAGRRWETQYF.

Here the CDR3 reads CASSPIGGAGGYTF. CDR3 in DNA: TGTGCCAGCAGCCCAATTGGGGGCGCGGGGGGCTACACCTTC. V is TRBV5-4 and J is TRBJ1-2, with D perhaps matching TRBD1 (6 bases). Trimming shortened V by 4 bases and J by 8 bases, and 18 bases separated the two germline ends. The CDR3 consists of 14 residues. CDR1 is SGHNT, CDR2 YYREEE, per germline (reference sequence).

The chain couples TRBV5-5 to TRBJ1-2; D perhaps matches TRBD1 (5 bases). The CDR3 is made up of 17 amino acids. Per the germline V gene, CDR1 is SGHKS and CDR2 is YYEKEE (reference sequence). The ends were cut back, 6 bases at V and 4 bases at J, with 25 bases in the middle. In nucleotides, the CDR3 is TGTGCCAGCAATTTTGGATGGGGCGGGCCCGGGAGCTATGGCTACACCTTC. Translating it yields CASNFGWGGPGSYGYTF.

This rearrangement joins TRBV7-3 to TRBJ2-7; TRBD2 is a possible D gene (5 bases). Germline V gene sequence: CDR1 SGHTA, CDR2 FQGTGA. V lost 3 bases to trimming and J lost 8 bases, with 11 bases between them. The CDR3 is made up of 12 amino acids. CDR3 sequence (DNA): TGTGCCAGCAGCTTCCCGGGGAGTAAGCAGTACTTC. Translated, it gives CASSFPGSKQYF.

This clone was found once. The V and J genes are TRBV6-5 and TRBJ2-7, with 8 bases fitting TRBD1. Germline loops: CDR1 MNHEY, CDR2 SVGAGI. J gave up 7 bases and V 5 bases, and 13 bases lay outside the gene matches. This CDR3 comprises 15 residues. In DNA form, the CDR3 reads TGTGCCAGCAGTACCGGGACAGGCACCTACGTTGAGCAGTACTTC. It yields the protein CASSTGTGTYVEQYF.

This clone showed up just once. V is TRBV28 and J is TRBJ1-4; 9 bases are shared with TRBD1. This CDR3 region has 15 residues. Trimming at V came to 6 bases and at J to 8 bases, leaving 10 bases not matched to a gene. Germline V CDR1 and CDR2: MDHEN, SYDVKM. CDR3 in DNA: TGTGCCAGCAGAGGACCGGGACAGGGTGGGGAAAAACTGTTTTTT. Protein sequence: CASRGPGQGGEKLFF.

In its sample, this clone was seen once. J is TRBJ1-5 and V is TRBV6-5; 8 nucleotides align to TRBD1. The V gene end was trimmed by 6 bases and the J gene end by 2 bases; junction bases not matched to a gene: 6. Germline loops: CDR1 MNHEY, CDR2 SVGAGI. The CDR3 loop spans 15 amino acids. The CDR3 DNA follows: TGTGCCAGCAGACCTATGACAGGGGGCAATCAGCCCCAGCATTTT. It translates to CASRPMTGGNQPQHF.

This clone is a singleton in its sample. J is TRBJ2-2 and V is TRBV7-9; 7 bases fit TRBD1. Germline CDR1 is SEHNR and CDR2 is FQNEAQ (reference sequence). This CDR3 has 16 residues. J gave up 7 bases and V 0 bases, and 8 bases lay outside the gene matches. Here the CDR3 reads CASSLAGTAQYGELFF. DNA for the CDR3: TGTGCCAGCAGCTTAGCCGGGACAGCCCAGTACGGGGAGCTGTTTTTT.

This sequence joins TRBV7-2 and TRBJ1-2; D call uncertain. V lost 5 bases, J lost 5 bases, and 15 bases lay in between. The CDR3 runs to 14 residues. The germline V gene has CDR1 SGHTA and CDR2 FQGNSA. The CDR3 region has the DNA TGTGCCAGCAGCCCGACGTACGGGCAGTATGGCTACACCTTC. Translation gives CASSPTYGQYGYTF.

This clone appeared once. This sequence joins TRBV12-5 and TRBJ1-5, with D perhaps matching TRBD1 (6 bases). Looked up from germline, CDR1 is LGHNT and CDR2 is FRNRAP. V shed 4 bases and J shed 6 bases, with 19 bases lying between them. This CDR3 is built from 16 residues. The DNA of the CDR3 is TGTGCTAGTGGTTCCCTACAGGGCTGGGGCGGTCAGCCCCAGCATTTT. It encodes CASGSLQGWGGQPQHF.

CDR3 nucleotides: TGCGCCAGCAGCTTGGGCCTCGGACAGGGATGGAACACTGAAGCTTTCTTT. Translating it yields CASSLGLGQGWNTEAFF. The chain recombines TRBV5-1 with TRBJ1-1, with 8 bases that match TRBD1. Germline assignment: CDR1 SGHRS and CDR2 YFSETQ. J gave up 1 base and V 0 bases, and 8 bases lay outside the gene matches. This CDR3 comprises 17 residues. Drawing the rest from reference TRBV5-1 and TRBJ1-1, the complete variable domain is KAGVTQTPRYLIKTRGQQVTLSCSPISGHRSVSWYQQTPGQGLQFLFEYFSETQRNKGNFPGRFSGRQFSNSRSEMNVSTLELGDSALYLCASSLGLGQGWNTEAFFGQGTRLTVV.

The rearrangement joins TRBV11-3 to TRBJ1-1; TRBD1 matches 7 bases. The germline gives CDR1 SGHNT, CDR2 YENEEA. There are 15 residues in the CDR3. V shed 5 bases and J 5 bases; nucleotides not matched to a gene: 11. CDR3 region: CASSPGEGARTEAFF. In DNA form, the CDR3 reads TGTGCCAGCAGCCCCGGGGAGGGGGCGAGAACTGAAGCTTTCTTT. Full variable domain (rest looked up from reference TRBV11-3 and TRBJ1-1): EAGVVQSPRYKIIEKKQPVAFWCNPISGHNTLYWYLQNLGQGPELLIRYENEEAVDDSQLPKDRFSAERLKGVDSTLKIQPAELGDSAVYLCASSPGEGARTEAFFGQGTRLTVV.

The genes are TRBV7-6 and TRBJ2-1; no reliable D call. The germline V gene has CDR1 SGHVS and CDR2 FNYEAQ. V dropped 5 bases and J dropped 5 bases, with 4 bases sitting between them. This CDR3 is 11 amino acids long. The CDR3 DNA reads TGTGCCAGCAGCCGAAACAATGAGCAGTTCTTC. This sequence encodes CASSRNNEQFF.

The chain is built from TRBV24-1 and TRBJ1-2; 7 positions agree with TRBD1. Trimming took 0 bases from V and 0 from J; bases not matched to a gene: 6. The CDR3 is 17 residues long. From germline, CDR1 is KGHDR and CDR2 SFDVKD. The CDR3 DNA sequence: TGTGCCACCAGTGATTTGTGGGGACAGCCTACTAACTATGGCTACACCTTC. This encodes CATSDLWGQPTNYGYTF.